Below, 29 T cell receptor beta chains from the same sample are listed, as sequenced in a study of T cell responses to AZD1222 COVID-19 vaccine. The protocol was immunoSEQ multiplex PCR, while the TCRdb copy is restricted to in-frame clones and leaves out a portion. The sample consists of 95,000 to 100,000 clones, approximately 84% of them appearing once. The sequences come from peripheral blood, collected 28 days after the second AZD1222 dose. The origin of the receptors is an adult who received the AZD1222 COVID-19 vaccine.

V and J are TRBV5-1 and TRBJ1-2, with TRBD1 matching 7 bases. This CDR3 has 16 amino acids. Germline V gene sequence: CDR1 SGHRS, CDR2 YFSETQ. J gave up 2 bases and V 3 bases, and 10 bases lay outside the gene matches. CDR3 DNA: TGCGCCAGCAGCTGGGGGGGCACAGGGGCCAACTATGGCTACACCTTC. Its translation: CASSWGGTGANYGYTF. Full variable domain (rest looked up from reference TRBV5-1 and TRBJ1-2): KAGVTQTPRYLIKTRGQQVTLSCSPISGHRSVSWYQQTPGQGLQFLFEYFSETQRNKGNFPGRFSGRQFSNSRSEMNVSTLELGDSALYLCASSWGGTGANYGYTFGSGTRLTVV.

CDR3 DNA sequence: TGTGCCAGCATGGCAGCCATGGGGGACACTGAAGCTTTCTTT. It yields the protein CASMAAMGDTEAFF. The chain uses TRBV6-5 and TRBJ1-1, with D possibly matching TRBD1 (5 bases). The germline gives CDR1 MNHEY, CDR2 SVGAGI. The CDR3 loop spans 14 amino acids. The V gene lost 7 bases and the J gene lost 3 bases, with 15 bases spanning the gap.

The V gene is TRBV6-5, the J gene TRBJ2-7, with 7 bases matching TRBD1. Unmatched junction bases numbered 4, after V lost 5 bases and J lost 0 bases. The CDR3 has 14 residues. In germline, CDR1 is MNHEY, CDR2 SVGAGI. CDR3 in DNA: TGTGCCAGCAGTACGCGGACAGGCTCCTACGAGCAGTACTTC. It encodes CASSTRTGSYEQYF.

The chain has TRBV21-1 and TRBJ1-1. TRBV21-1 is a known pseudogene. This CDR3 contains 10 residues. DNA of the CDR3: TGTGCCAGCTCGACATTGGGGGCTTTCTTT. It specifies CASSTLGAFF.

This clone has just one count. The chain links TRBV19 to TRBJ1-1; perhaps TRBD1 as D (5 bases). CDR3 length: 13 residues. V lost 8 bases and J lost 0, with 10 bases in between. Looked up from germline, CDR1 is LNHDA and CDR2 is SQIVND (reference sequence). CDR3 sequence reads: CASGRGVNTEAFF. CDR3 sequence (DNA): TGTGCCAGTGGGAGGGGAGTGAACACTGAAGCTTTCTTT. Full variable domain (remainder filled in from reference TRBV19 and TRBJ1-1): DGGITQSPKYLFRKEGQNVTLSCEQNLNHDAMYWYRQDPGQGLRLIYYSQIVNDFQKGDIAEGYSVSREKKESFPLTVTSAQKNPTAFYLCASGRGVNTEAFFGQGTRLTVV.

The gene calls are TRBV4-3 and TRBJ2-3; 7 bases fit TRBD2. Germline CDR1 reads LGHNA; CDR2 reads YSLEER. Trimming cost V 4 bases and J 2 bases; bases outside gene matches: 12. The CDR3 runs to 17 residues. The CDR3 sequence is CASSPLLVGGYTDTQYF. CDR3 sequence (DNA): TGCGCCAGCAGCCCTCTCTTGGTGGGGGGGTACACAGATACGCAGTATTTT.

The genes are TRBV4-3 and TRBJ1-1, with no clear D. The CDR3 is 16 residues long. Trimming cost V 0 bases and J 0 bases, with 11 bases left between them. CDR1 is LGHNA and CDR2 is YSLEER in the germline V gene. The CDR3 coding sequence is TGCGCCAGCAGCCAAGATCAAGGACTATTGAACACTGAAGCTTTCTTT. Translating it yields CASSQDQGLLNTEAFF.

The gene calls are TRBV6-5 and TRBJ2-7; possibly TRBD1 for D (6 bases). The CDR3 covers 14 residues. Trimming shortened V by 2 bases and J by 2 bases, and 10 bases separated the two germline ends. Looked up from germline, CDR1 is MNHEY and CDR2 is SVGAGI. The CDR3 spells CASSYGRGTYEQYF. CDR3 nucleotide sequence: TGTGCCAGCAGTTACGGCAGGGGTACCTACGAGCAGTACTTC.

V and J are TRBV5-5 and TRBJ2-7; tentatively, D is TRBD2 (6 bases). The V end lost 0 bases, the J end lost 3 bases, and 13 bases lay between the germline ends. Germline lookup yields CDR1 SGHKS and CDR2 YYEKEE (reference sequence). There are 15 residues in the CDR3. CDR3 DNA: TGTGCCAGCAGCTTGGTTGGGGGAGGCGTCTACGAGCAGTACTTC. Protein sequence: CASSLVGGGVYEQYF.

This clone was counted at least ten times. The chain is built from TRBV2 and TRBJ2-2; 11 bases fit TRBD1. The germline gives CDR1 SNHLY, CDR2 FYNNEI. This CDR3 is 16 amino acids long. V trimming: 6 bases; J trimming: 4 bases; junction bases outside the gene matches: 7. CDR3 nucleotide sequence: TGTGCCAGCAGGGGACAGGGGGGTTTAGGCACCGGGGAGCTGTTTTTT. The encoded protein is CASRGQGGLGTGELFF.

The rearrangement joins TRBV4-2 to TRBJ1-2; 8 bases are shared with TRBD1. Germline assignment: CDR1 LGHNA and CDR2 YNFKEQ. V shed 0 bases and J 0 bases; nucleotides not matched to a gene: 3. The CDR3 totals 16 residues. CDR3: CASSQDMTGANYGYTF. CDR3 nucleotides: TGTGCCAGCAGCCAAGATATGACAGGGGCTAACTATGGCTACACCTTC.

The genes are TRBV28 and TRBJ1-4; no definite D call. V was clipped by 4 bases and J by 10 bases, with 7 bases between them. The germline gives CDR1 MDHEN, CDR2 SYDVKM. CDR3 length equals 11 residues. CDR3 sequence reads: CASSSTTKLFF. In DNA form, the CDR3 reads TGTGCCAGCAGTTCAACTACAAAACTGTTTTTT.

The CDR3 is CASSLTQGEHNEQFF. CDR3 sequence (DNA): TGTGCCAGCAGTTTAACACAGGGTGAGCACAATGAGCAGTTCTTC. The J gene is TRBJ2-1, the V gene TRBV28, with TRBD1 as a possible D gene (6 bases). Germline loops: CDR1 MDHEN, CDR2 SYDVKM. V was shortened by 2 bases and J by 5 bases, with 13 bases between the two germline ends. The CDR3 is made up of 15 amino acids.

The CDR3 DNA is TGTGCCAGTAGTATCCGTGCACGTTCGGAGACCCAGTACTTC. Protein product: CASSIRARSETQYF. The chain couples TRBV19 to TRBJ2-5; the D is unclear. The CDR3 totals 14 residues. The V end was cut by 3 bases, the J end by 5 bases, with 13 bases between. CDR1 is LNHDA, CDR2 SQIVND, per germline (reference sequence).

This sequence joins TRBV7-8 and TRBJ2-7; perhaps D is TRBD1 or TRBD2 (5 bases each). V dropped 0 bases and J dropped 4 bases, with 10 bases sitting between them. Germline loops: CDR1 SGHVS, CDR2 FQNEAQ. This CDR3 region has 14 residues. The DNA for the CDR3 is TGTGCCAGCAGCTTAGCCGGGGCGCGGTACGAGCAGTACTTC. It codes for CASSLAGARYEQYF. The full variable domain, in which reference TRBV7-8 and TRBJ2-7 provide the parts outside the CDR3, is GAGVSQSPRYKVAKRGQDVALRCDPISGHVSLFWYQQALGQGPEFLTYFQNEAQLDKSGLPSDRFFAERPEGSVSTLKIQRTQQEDSAVYLCASSLAGARYEQYFGPGTRLTVT.

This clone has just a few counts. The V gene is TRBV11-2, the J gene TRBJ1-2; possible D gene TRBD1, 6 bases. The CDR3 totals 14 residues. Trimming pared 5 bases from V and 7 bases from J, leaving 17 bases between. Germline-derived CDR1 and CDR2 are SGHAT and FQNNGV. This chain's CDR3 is CASSKGGTPGGYTF. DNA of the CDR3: TGTGCCAGCAGCAAAGGGGGGACACCCGGTGGCTACACCTTC. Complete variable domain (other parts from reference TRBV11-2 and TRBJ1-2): EAGVAQSPRYKIIEKRQSVAFWCNPISGHATLYWYQQILGQGPKLLIQFQNNGVVDDSQLPKDRFSAERLKGVDSTLKIQPAKLEDSAVYLCASSKGGTPGGYTFGSGTRLTVV.

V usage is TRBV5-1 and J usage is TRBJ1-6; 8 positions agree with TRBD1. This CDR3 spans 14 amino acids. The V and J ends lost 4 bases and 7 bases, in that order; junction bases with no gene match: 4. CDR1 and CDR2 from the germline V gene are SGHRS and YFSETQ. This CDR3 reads CASSPDRDNSPLHF. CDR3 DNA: TGCGCCAGCAGCCCGGACAGGGACAATTCACCCCTCCACTTT.

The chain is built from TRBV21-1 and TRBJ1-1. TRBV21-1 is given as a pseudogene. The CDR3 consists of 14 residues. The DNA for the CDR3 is TGTGCCAGCACGTTGGCCGGTCCGACTCAAATGGCTTTCTTT. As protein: CASTLAGPTQMAFF.

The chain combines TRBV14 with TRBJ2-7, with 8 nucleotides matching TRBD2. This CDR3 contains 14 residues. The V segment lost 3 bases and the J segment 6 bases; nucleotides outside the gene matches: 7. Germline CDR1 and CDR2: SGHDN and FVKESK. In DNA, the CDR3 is TGTGCCAGCAGCCATGTGCCGGGAGGGGGCGAGCAGTACTTC. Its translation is CASSHVPGGGEQYF. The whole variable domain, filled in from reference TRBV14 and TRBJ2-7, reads EAGVTQFPSHSVIEKGQTVTLRCDPISGHDNLYWYRRVMGKEIKFLLHFVKESKQDESGMPNNRFLAERTGGTYSTLKVQPAELEDSGVYFCASSHVPGGGEQYFGPGTRLTVT.

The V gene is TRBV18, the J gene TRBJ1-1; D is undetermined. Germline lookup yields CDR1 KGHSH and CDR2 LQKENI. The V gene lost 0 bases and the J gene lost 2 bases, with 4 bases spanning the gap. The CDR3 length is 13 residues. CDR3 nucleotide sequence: TGTGCCAGCTCACCACCGTACAACACTGAAGCTTTCTTT. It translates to CASSPPYNTEAFF.

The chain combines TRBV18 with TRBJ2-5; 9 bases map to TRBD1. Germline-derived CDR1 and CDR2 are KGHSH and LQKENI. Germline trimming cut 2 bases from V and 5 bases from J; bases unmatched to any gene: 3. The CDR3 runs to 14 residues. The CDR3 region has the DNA TGTGCCAGCTCACCAGGACAGGGGATCGAGACCCAGTACTTC. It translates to CASSPGQGIETQYF.

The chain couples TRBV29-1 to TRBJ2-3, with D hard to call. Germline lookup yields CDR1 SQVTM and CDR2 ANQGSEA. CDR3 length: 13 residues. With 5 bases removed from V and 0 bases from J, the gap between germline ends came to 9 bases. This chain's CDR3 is CSVRSGSTDTQYF. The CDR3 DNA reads TGCAGCGTTCGGTCCGGTAGCACAGATACGCAGTATTTT.

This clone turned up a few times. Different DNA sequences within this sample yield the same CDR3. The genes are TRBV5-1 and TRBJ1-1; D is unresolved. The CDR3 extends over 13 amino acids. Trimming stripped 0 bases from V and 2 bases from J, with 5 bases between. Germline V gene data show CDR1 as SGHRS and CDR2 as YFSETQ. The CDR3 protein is CASSLEGNTEAFF. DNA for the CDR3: TGCGCCAGCAGCTTGGAAGGCAACACTGAAGCTTTCTTT.

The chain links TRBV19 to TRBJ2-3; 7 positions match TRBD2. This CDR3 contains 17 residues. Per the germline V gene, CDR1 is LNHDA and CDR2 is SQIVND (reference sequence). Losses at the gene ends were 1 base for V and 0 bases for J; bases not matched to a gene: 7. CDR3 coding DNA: TGTGCCAGTAGTATAGGTGCGGGAGTCACTAGCACAGATACGCAGTATTTT. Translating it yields CASSIGAGVTSTDTQYF.

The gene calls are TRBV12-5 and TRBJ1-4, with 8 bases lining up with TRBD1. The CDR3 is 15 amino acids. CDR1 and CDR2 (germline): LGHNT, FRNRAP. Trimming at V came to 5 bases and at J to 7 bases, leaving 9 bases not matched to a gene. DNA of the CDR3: TGTGCTAGTGGTACTGGCAGGGGGCATCTTGAAAAACTGTTTTTT. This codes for CASGTGRGHLEKLFF. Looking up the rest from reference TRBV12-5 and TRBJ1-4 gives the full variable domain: DARVTQTPRHKVTEMGQEVTMRCQPILGHNTVFWYRQTMMQGLELLAYFRNRAPLDDSGMPKDRFSAEMPDATLATLKIQPSEPRDSAVYFCASGTGRGHLEKLFFGSGTQLSVL.

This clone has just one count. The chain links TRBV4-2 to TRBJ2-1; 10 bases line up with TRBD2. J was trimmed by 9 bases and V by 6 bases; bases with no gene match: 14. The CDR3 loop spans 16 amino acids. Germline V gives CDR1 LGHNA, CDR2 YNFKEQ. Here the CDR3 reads CASSRNPLAGEGEQFF. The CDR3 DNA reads TGTGCCAGCAGTCGAAACCCCCTAGCGGGGGAGGGTGAGCAGTTCTTC.

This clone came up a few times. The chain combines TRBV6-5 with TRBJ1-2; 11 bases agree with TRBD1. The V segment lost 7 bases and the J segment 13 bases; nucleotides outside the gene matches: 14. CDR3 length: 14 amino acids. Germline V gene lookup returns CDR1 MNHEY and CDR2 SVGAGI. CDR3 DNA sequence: TGTGCCAGCATTAAAGGACAGGGGGCGACTCCGCCCACCTTC. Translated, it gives CASIKGQGATPPTF.

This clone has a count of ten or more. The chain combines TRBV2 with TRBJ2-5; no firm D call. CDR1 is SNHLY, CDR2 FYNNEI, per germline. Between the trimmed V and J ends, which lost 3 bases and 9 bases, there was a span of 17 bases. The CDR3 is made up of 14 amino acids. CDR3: CASSDIQQWSAQYF. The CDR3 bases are TGTGCCAGCAGTGATATACAACAATGGTCGGCCCAGTACTTC.

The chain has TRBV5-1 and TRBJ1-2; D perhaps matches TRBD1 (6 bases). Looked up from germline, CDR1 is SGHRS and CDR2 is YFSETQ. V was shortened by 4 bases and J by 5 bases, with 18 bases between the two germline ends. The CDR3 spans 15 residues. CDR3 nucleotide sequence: TGCGCCAGCAGCACGTCCGGGACACCCGCTTATGGCTACACCTTC. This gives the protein CASSTSGTPAYGYTF.